Listed here are 26 T cell receptor beta chains from one sample, sequenced in a study of blood T cell repertoires in COVID-19. Sequencing used immunoSEQ multiplex PCR; TCRdb keeps in-frame clones, though not all of them. The data contain about 300,000 clones, 85% to 90% of them seen just once; the ten biggest clones take up less than 4.5%. The sequenced sample was PBMCs or T cells enriched from blood (not recorded which). All receptors come from a man aged 25 to 40 who had recovered from COVID-19.

J is TRBJ1-3 and V is TRBV24-1, with D hard to call. CDR1 and CDR2 (germline): KGHDR, SFDVKD. The CDR3 extends over 15 amino acids. V lost 2 bases and J lost 0, with 7 bases in between. CDR3 amino acids: CATSDSRGSGNTIYF. The DNA of the CDR3 is TGTGCCACCAGTGATTCCCGAGGCTCTGGAAACACCATATATTTT.

The CDR3 region is CAWSVLAEAFF. The CDR3 nucleotides are TGTGCCTGGAGTGTACTCGCTGAAGCTTTCTTT. The chain carries TRBV30 and TRBJ1-1, with no clear D. CDR1 and CDR2 (germline): GTSNPN, SVGIG (reference sequence). The CDR3 runs to 11 residues. The V end lost 0 bases, the J end lost 6 bases, and 5 bases lay between the germline ends.

The chain uses TRBV5-4 and TRBJ2-5; tentatively, D is TRBD1 (6 bases). Per the germline V gene, CDR1 is SGHNT and CDR2 is YYREEE (reference sequence). The CDR3 is 15 amino acids. Trimming removed 0 bases at V and 7 bases at J, with 16 bases between. The CDR3 bases are TGTGCCAGCAGCTTGGAAGGGACACCGATCCGGACCCAGTACTTC. It yields the protein CASSLEGTPIRTQYF.

The CDR3 reads CAWSNSGNTIYF. In DNA form, the CDR3 reads TGTGCCTGGAGCAACTCTGGAAACACCATATATTTT. This sequence joins TRBV30 and TRBJ1-3; no firm D call. The CDR3 sequence is 12 residues long. The germline V and J ends were trimmed by 3 bases and 0 bases, with 3 bases remaining between them. Germline assignment: CDR1 GTSNPN and CDR2 SVGIG (reference sequence).

This rearrangement joins TRBV2 to TRBJ2-3; TRBD2 matches at 11 bases. The germline V gene has CDR1 SNHLY and CDR2 FYNNEI. V trimming: 6 bases; J trimming: 5 bases; junction bases outside the gene matches: 4. This CDR3 is 14 amino acids long. The CDR3 here is CASRVAGGIDTQYF. CDR3 bases: TGTGCCAGCAGGGTAGCGGGGGGGATAGATACGCAGTATTTT.

Only one count was recorded for this clone. The V gene is TRBV28, the J gene TRBJ1-2; a weak D match, TRBD1 (5 bases). V lost 1 base, J lost 2 bases, and 17 bases lay in between. Germline-derived CDR1 and CDR2 are MDHEN and SYDVKM. The CDR3 contains 17 residues. The CDR3, as DNA: TGTGCCAGCAGTTTATACCCCCTTTGGACAACCAACTATGGCTACACCTTC. As protein: CASSLYPLWTTNYGYTF.

This chain connects TRBV19 to TRBJ2-3; 8 bases match TRBD1. CDR3 length equals 15 residues. Germline values: CDR1 LNHDA, CDR2 SQIVND (reference sequence). The trim removed 2 bases at V and 4 bases at J, leaving 5 bases unmatched. The CDR3 sequence is CASSIQGARSDTQYF. The CDR3 DNA sequence: TGTGCCAGTAGTATACAGGGGGCGCGATCAGATACGCAGTATTTT.

The chain joins TRBV27 to TRBJ1-4; maybe TRBD1 (6 bases). CDR1 and CDR2 (germline): MNHEY, SMNVEV (reference sequence). Trimming left V 5 bases short and J 4 bases short, with 14 bases between. The CDR3 is 15 amino acids. The CDR3 sequence is CASSVRTAYNEKLFF. The DNA of the CDR3 is TGTGCCAGCAGTGTACGGACAGCCTATAATGAAAAACTGTTTTTT. The whole variable domain, filled in from reference TRBV27 and TRBJ1-4, reads EAQVTQNPRYLITVTGKKLTVTCSQNMNHEYMSWYRQDPGLGLRQIYYSMNVEVTDKGDVPEGYKVSRKEKRNFPLILESPSPNQTSLYFCASSVRTAYNEKLFFGSGTQLSVL.

This clone was recorded only once. The chain combines TRBV18 with TRBJ2-5; tentative D call: TRBD1 (6 bases). Germline CDR1 and CDR2: KGHSH and LQKENI. CDR3 length: 14 amino acids. With 2 bases removed from V and 2 bases from J, the gap between germline ends came to 9 bases. The DNA of the CDR3 is TGTGCCAGCTCACCATTACAGGGACAAGAGACCCAGTACTTC. Its translation is CASSPLQGQETQYF. Together with reference TRBV18 and TRBJ2-5, the CDR3 gives the full variable domain: NAGVMQNPRHLVRRRGQEARLRCSPMKGHSHVYWYRQLPEEGLKFMVYLQKENIIDESGMPKERFSAEFPKEGPSILRIQQVVRGDSAAYFCASSPLQGQETQYFGPGTRLLVL.

The chain is built from TRBV2 and TRBJ1-2, with D perhaps matching TRBD1 (5 bases). Trimming removed 9 bases from V and 4 bases from J, with 15 bases in between. Germline V gene data show CDR1 as SNHLY and CDR2 as FYNNEI. The CDR3 covers 13 residues. The CDR3 is CASRGGGSYGYTF. The CDR3 nucleotides are TGTGCCAGTAGGGGCGGGGGATCCTATGGCTACACCTTC. Combining the CDR3 with reference TRBV2 and TRBJ1-2 gives the whole variable domain EPEVTQTPSHQVTQMGQEVILRCVPISNHLYFYWYRQILGQKVEFLVSFYNNEISEKSEIFDDQFSVERPDGSNFTLKIRSTKLEDSAMYFCASRGGGSYGYTFGSGTRLTVV.

Written as DNA, the CDR3 is TGTGCCAGCAGTTTAACGGGGGTACGTTCACCCCTCCACTTT. This translates into CASSLTGVRSPLHF. The V gene is TRBV27, the J gene TRBJ1-6, with D possibly TRBD1 on 5 matching bases. There are 14 residues in the CDR3. Trimming stripped 2 bases from V and 9 bases from J, with 11 bases between. CDR1 MNHEY and CDR2 SMNVEV come from the germline V gene (reference sequence).

This clone was seen just once. Additional DNA sequences in this sample encode the identical CDR3. The V and J genes are TRBV18 and TRBJ1-2, with D possibly matching TRBD1 (5 bases). Looked up from germline, CDR1 is KGHSH and CDR2 is LQKENI. The germline V and J ends were trimmed by 3 bases and 8 bases, with 16 bases remaining between them. The CDR3 is 14 residues long. In DNA, the CDR3 is TGTGCCAGCTCACCGGGCAGGGAAGTTTACGGCTACACCTTC. This sequence encodes CASSPGREVYGYTF.

V is TRBV5-1 and J is TRBJ2-5; TRBD1 is a possible D gene (5 bases). In germline, CDR1 is SGHRS, CDR2 YFSETQ. The CDR3 runs to 14 residues. With 4 bases removed from V and 5 bases from J, the gap between germline ends came to 15 bases. For the CDR3, the DNA is TGCGCCAGCAGCCCGGGCGCAGGGCAGGAGACCCAGTACTTC. Its protein is CASSPGAGQETQYF.

The rearrangement links TRBV7-9 to TRBJ1-6; 10 bases align to TRBD1. The germline CDR1 and CDR2 sequences are SEHNR and FQNEAQ (reference sequence). The CDR3 loop spans 16 amino acids. Trimming at V came to 5 bases and at J to 9 bases, leaving 10 bases not matched to a gene. The CDR3 protein is CASSTFAGTGASPLHF. The CDR3 nucleotides are TGTGCCAGCAGCACCTTCGCCGGGACAGGGGCTTCACCCCTCCACTTT.

V and J are TRBV28 and TRBJ1-2; D not resolved. CDR1 MDHEN and CDR2 SYDVKM come from the germline V gene. This CDR3 spans 13 amino acids. The V gene lost 5 bases and the J gene lost 2 bases, with 9 bases spanning the gap. CDR3 nucleotide sequence: TGTGCCAGCAGTCTCCCTCTAAACTATGGCTACACCTTC. This sequence encodes CASSLPLNYGYTF.

The rearrangement links TRBV6-2 or TRBV6-3 to TRBJ1-5, with TRBD1 matching 10 bases. CDR3 length equals 18 residues. CDR1 and CDR2 (germline): MNHEY, SVGEGT. V was clipped by 2 bases and J by 0 bases; unmatched bases: 7. CDR3: CASSYELTGGLSNQPQHF. The DNA of the CDR3 is TGTGCCAGCAGTTACGAATTGACAGGGGGCCTTAGCAATCAGCCCCAGCATTTT.

The gene calls are TRBV2 and TRBJ1-5; D is possibly TRBD1 (6 bases). The CDR3 covers 16 residues. The ends were cut back, 1 base at V and 4 bases at J, with 14 bases in the middle. Per germline, CDR1 SNHLY and CDR2 FYNNEI. The CDR3: CASSEDKGHLNQPQHF. CDR3 DNA: TGTGCCAGCAGTGAAGATAAGGGACATCTAAATCAGCCCCAGCATTTT.

The V gene is TRBV4-1, the J gene TRBJ1-5; possibly TRBD1 for D (6 bases). This CDR3 comprises 14 residues. V was trimmed by 1 base and J by 6 bases, leaving 10 bases between them. Germline CDR1 is MGHRA and CDR2 is YSYEKL. The DNA for the CDR3 is TGCGCCAGCAGCCAAGCGGGGGGCCGTCAGCCCCAGCATTTT. It is translated as CASSQAGGRQPQHF.

The chain carries TRBV13 and TRBJ2-7; D is perhaps TRBD2 (6 bases). This CDR3 region has 14 residues. V was cut by 3 bases and J by 5 bases, with 14 bases left in between. Germline lookup yields CDR1 PRHDT and CDR2 FYEKMQ (reference sequence). The CDR3 is CASSFAREVNEQYF. The CDR3 DNA reads TGTGCCAGCAGCTTTGCCAGGGAGGTCAACGAGCAGTACTTC.

V gene TRBV18 combines with J gene TRBJ1-2, with 10 bases identical to TRBD1. The CDR3 consists of 14 residues. V lost 6 bases, J lost 2 bases, and 3 bases stayed unmatched. From germline, CDR1 is KGHSH and CDR2 LQKENI. DNA of the CDR3: TGTGCCAGCTCGGCGGACAGGGGGAACTATGGCTACACCTTC. This codes for CASSADRGNYGYTF. Complete variable domain (other parts from reference TRBV18 and TRBJ1-2): NAGVMQNPRHLVRRRGQEARLRCSPMKGHSHVYWYRQLPEEGLKFMVYLQKENIIDESGMPKERFSAEFPKEGPSILRIQQVVRGDSAAYFCASSADRGNYGYTFGSGTRLTVV.

The chain links TRBV7-6 to TRBJ2-1; D remains unclear. This CDR3 is 16 amino acids long. Per the germline V gene, CDR1 is SGHVS and CDR2 is FNYEAQ. Trimming removed 3 bases from V and 0 bases from J, with 12 bases in between. DNA for the CDR3: TGTGCCAGCAGCTTGAGGCCTCCGAGCTCCTACAATGAGCAGTTCTTC. Its translation is CASSLRPPSSYNEQFF.

This chain joins TRBV3-1 (or the pseudogene TRBV3-2) and TRBJ2-5, with 11 bases lining up with TRBD2. The CDR3 spans 17 residues. The junction had 6 bases not matched to a gene; V was cut back by 1 base and J by 2 bases. Germline V gene sequence: CDR1 LGHDT, CDR2 YNNKEL (reference sequence). CDR3 sequence (DNA): TGTGCCAGCAGCCAAGGATTGCTAGCGGGGGGTCAAGAGACCCAGTACTTC. This encodes CASSQGLLAGGQETQYF.

This chain connects TRBV6-4 to TRBJ2-1; D perhaps matches TRBD2 (5 bases). V lost 3 bases and J 7 bases, leaving 13 bases between the germline ends. This CDR3 spans 14 amino acids. The germline gives CDR1 MRHNA, CDR2 SNTAGT. DNA of the CDR3: TGTGCCAGCAGTGAGGAGAGGGCTTCGAATGAGCAGTTCTTC. Residues: CASSEERASNEQFF.

In its sample, this clone was seen a few times. This chain uses TRBV28 with TRBJ1-2, with D maybe TRBD1 (5 bases). Germline V CDR1 and CDR2: MDHEN, SYDVKM. The CDR3 contains 12 residues. The CDR3 spells CVSRGTPPGYTF. The CDR3 nucleotides read TGTGTATCCCGGGGGACCCCCCCCGGCTACACCTTC.

V usage is TRBV10-1 and J usage is TRBJ2-1, with 7 bases that match TRBD2. J lost 6 bases, V lost 5 bases, and 10 bases had no gene match. The CDR3 consists of 15 residues. Germline CDR1 WNHNN, CDR2 SYGVQD (reference sequence). The CDR3 sequence: CASSTGRVFINEQFF. The CDR3 region has the DNA TGCGCCAGCAGTACTGGGAGGGTTTTTATCAATGAGCAGTTCTTC.

The gene calls are TRBV5-4 and TRBJ1-2; D might be TRBD1 (6 bases). Germline V gene sequence: CDR1 SGHNT, CDR2 YYREEE (reference sequence). The V end lost 4 bases, the J end lost 4 bases, and 14 bases lay between the germline ends. This CDR3 spans 14 amino acids. DNA for the CDR3: TGTGCCAGCAGCGCTCAGACAGGTCGCTATGGCTACACCTTC. It yields the protein CASSAQTGRYGYTF. Full variable domain (rest looked up from reference TRBV5-4 and TRBJ1-2): ETGVTQSPTHLIKTRGQQVTLRCSSQSGHNTVSWYQQALGQGPQFIFQYYREEENGRGNFPPRFSGLQFPNYSSELNVNALELDDSALYLCASSAQTGRYGYTFGSGTRLTVV.